This entry concerns a single TCR beta chain. Its antigen is not known. TCRdb analysed the 5' RACE reads with MiXCR anew, one entry per CDR3 protein. The sample contains hundreds of thousands of distinct CDR3 sequences, about a fifth of which appear only once. This record belongs to a study of T-cell memory formation after mild COVID-19. Notes on the study in general: Among clones contracting day 15 to 85, CD4/CD8 was balanced, whereas later expanders leaned CD4+.

The clonotype originates from an adult woman who had mild COVID-19 (a few samples of this study predate the infection). Cell type and time point are not known. Sequencing was carried out using PBMCs or a T cell subset sorted from them (not recorded which).

CDR3 DNA sequence: TGTGCCAGCAGTCGCTCCAGCCCAGAGGTTTCACCCCTCCACTTT. This translates into CASSRSSPEVSPLHF. V gene TRBV2 combines with J gene TRBJ1-6; D is undetermined. Germline assignment: CDR1 SNHLY and CDR2 FYNNEI. The CDR3 runs to 15 residues. Deletions cut 5 bases from V and 9 bases from J, with 17 bases between. Full variable domain (remainder filled in from reference TRBV2 and TRBJ1-6): EPEVTQTPSHQVTQMGQEVILRCVPISNHLYFYWYRQILGQKVEFLVSFYNNEISEKSEIFDDQFSVERPDGSNFTLKIRSTKLEDSAMYFCASSRSSPEVSPLHFGNGTRLTVT.